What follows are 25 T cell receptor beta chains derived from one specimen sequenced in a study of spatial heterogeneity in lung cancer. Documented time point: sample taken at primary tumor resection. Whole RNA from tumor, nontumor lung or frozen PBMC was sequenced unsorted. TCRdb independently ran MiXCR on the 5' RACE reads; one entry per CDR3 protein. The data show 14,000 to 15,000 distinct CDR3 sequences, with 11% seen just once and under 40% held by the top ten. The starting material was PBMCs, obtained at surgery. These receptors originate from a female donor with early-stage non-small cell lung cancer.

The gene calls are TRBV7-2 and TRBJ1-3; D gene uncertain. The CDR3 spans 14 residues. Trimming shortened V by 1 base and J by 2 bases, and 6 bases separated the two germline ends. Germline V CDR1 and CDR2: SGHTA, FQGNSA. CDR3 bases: TGTGCCAGCAGCTTAGGTAATGCTGGAAACACCATATATTTT. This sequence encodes CASSLGNAGNTIYF.

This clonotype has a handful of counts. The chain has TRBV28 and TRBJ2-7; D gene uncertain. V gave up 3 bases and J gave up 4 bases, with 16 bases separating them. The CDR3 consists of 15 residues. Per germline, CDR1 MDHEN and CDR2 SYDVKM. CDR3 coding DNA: TGTGCCAGCAGTTTCCTAGTATTTGGCTCTTACGAGCAGTACTTC. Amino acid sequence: CASSFLVFGSYEQYF.

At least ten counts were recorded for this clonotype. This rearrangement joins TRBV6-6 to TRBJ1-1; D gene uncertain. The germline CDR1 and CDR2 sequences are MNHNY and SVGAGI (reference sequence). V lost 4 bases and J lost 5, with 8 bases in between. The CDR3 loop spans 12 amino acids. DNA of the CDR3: TGTGCCAGCAGTTCGAGACCGACTGAAGCTTTCTTT. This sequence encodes CASSSRPTEAFF.

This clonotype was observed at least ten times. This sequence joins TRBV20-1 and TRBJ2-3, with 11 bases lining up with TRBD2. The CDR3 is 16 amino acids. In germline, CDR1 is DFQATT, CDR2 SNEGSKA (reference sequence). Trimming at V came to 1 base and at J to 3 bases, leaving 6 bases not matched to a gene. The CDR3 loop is CSARGASGGPTDTQYF. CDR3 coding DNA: TGCAGTGCTAGAGGGGCTAGCGGGGGGCCAACAGATACGCAGTATTTT.

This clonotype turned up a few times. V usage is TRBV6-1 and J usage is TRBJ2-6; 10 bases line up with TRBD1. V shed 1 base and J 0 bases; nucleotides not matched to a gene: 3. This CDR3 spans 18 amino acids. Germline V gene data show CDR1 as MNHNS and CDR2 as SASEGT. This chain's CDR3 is CASSEGGTGDSGANVLTF. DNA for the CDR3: TGTGCCAGCAGTGAAGGAGGGACAGGGGACTCTGGGGCCAACGTCCTGACTTTC.

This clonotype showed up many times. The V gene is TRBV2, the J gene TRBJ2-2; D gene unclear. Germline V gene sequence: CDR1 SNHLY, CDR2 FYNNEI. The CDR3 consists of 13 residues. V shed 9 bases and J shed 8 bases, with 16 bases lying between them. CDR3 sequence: CASSTLSGGELFF. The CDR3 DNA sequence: TGTGCCAGTTCGACGCTTAGTGGGGGGGAGCTGTTTTTT.

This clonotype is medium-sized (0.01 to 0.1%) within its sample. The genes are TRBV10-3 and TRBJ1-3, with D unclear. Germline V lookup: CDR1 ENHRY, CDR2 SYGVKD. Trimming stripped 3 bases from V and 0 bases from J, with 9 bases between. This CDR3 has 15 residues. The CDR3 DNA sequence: TGTGCCATCAGTGATACGGGCGTCTCTGGAAACACCATATATTTT. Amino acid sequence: CAISDTGVSGNTIYF.

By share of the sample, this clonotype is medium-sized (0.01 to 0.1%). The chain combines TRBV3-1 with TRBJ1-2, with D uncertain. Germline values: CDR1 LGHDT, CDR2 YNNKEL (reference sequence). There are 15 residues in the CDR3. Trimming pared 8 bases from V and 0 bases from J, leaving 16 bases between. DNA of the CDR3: TGTGCCAGCTCGAAAAGGGCAGAAGCTAACTATGGCTACACCTTC. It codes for CASSKRAEANYGYTF.

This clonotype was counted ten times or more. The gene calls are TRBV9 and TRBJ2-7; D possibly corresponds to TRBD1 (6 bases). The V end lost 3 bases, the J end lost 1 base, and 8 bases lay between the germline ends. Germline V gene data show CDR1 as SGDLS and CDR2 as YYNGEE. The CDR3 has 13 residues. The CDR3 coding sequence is TGTGCCAGCAGCGCGGGACATTCCTACGAGCAGTACTTC. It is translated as CASSAGHSYEQYF.

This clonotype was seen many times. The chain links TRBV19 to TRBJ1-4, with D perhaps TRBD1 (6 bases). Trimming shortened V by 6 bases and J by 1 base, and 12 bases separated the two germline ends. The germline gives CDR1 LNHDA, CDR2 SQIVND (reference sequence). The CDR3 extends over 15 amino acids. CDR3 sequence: CASSDQQGTNEKLFF. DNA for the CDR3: TGTGCCAGTAGCGATCAACAGGGAACTAATGAAAAACTGTTTTTT.

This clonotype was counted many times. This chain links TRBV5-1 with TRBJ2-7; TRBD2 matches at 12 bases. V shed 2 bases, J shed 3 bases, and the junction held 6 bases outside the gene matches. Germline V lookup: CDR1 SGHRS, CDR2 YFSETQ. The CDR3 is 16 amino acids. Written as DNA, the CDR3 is TGCGCCAGCAGCTTTGGACTAGCGGGACAGAACTACGAGCAGTACTTC. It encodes CASSFGLAGQNYEQYF.

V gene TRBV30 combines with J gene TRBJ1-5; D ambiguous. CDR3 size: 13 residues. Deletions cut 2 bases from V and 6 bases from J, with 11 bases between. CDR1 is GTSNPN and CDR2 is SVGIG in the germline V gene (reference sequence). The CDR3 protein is CAWSLEVSQPQHF. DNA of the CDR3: TGTGCCTGGAGTCTCGAGGTATCTCAGCCCCAGCATTTT.

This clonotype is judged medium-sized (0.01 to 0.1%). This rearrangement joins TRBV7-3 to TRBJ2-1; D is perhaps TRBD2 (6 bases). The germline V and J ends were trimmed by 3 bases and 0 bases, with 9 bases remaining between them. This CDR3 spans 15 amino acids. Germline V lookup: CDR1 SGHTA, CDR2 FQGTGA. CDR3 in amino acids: CASSFATSSYNEQFF. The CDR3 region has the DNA TGTGCCAGCAGCTTTGCGACTAGCTCCTACAATGAGCAGTTCTTC.

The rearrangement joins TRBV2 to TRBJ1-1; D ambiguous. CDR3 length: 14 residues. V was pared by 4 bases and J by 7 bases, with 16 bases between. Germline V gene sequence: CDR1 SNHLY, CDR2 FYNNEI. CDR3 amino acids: CASSGSDSRGEAFF. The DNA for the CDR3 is TGTGCCAGCAGTGGCTCAGATTCCAGAGGTGAAGCTTTCTTT.

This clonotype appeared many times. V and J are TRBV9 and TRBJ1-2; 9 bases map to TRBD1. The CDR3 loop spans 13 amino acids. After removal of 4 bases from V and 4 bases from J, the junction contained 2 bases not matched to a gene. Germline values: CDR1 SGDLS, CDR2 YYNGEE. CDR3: CASSLTGGYGYTF. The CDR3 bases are TGTGCCAGCAGCTTGACAGGGGGCTATGGCTACACCTTC.

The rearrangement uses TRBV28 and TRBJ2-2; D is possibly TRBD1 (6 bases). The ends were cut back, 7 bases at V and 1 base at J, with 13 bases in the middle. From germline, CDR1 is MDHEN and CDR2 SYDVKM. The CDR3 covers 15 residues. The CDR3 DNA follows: TGTGCCAGCAATAGATTGACAGGGAACACCGGGGAGCTGTTTTTT. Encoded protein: CASNRLTGNTGELFF.

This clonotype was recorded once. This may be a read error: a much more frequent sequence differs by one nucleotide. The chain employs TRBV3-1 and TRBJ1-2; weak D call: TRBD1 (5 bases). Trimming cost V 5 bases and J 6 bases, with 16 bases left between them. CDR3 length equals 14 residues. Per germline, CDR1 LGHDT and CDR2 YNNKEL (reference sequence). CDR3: CASSFSGGLHGYTF. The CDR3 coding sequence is TGTGCCAGCAGCTTTTCGGGGGGACTGCATGGCTACACCTTC. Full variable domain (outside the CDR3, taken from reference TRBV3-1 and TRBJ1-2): DTAVSQTPKYLVTQMGNDKSIKCEQNLGHDTMYWYKQDSKKFLKIMFSYNNKELIINETVPNRFSPKSPDKAHLNLHINSLELGDSAVYFCASSFSGGLHGYTFGSGTRLTVV.

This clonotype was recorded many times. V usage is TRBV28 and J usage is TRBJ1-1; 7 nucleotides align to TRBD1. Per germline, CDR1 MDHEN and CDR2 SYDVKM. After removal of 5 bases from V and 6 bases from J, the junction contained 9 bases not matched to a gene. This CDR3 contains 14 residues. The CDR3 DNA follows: TGTGCCAGCAGTCCGACAGGGAAGGGTCCTGAAGCTTTCTTT. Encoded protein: CASSPTGKGPEAFF.

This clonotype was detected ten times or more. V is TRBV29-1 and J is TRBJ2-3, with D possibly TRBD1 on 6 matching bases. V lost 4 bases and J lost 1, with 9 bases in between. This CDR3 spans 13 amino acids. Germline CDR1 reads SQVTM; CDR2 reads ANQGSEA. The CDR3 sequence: CSVVAGGTDTQYF. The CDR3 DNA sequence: TGCAGCGTTGTGGCAGGGGGCACAGATACGCAGTATTTT.

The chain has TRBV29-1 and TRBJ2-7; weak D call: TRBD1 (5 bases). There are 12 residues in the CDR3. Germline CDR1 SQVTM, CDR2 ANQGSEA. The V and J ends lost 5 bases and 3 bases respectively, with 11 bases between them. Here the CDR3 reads CSVRTTDYEQYF. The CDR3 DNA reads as TGCAGCGTTCGGACAACCGACTACGAGCAGTACTTC.

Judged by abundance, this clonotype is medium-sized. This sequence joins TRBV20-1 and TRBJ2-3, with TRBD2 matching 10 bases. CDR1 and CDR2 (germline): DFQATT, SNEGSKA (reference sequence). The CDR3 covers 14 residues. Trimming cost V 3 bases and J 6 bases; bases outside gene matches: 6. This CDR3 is CSASIAGGPDTQYF. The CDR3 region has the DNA TGCAGTGCTAGTATAGCGGGGGGTCCGGATACGCAGTATTTT.

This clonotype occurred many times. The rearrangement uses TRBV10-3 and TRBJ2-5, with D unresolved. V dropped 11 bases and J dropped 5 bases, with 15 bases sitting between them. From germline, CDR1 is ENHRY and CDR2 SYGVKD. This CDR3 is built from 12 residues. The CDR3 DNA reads TGTGCCGTATTGGGTGAGCAGGAGACCCAGTACTTC. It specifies CAVLGEQETQYF.

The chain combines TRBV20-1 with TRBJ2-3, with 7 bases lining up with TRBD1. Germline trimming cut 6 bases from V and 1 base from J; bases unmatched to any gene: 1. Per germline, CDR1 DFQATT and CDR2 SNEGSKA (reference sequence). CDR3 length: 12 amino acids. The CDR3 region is CSATGGTDTQYF. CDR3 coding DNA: TGCAGTGCAACAGGGGGCACAGATACGCAGTATTTT.

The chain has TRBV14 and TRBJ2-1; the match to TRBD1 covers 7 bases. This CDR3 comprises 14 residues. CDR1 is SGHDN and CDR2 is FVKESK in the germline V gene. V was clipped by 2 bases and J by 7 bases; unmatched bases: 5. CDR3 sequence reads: CASSQKRGRNEQFF. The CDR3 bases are TGTGCCAGCAGCCAAAAAAGGGGGCGAAATGAGCAGTTCTTC.

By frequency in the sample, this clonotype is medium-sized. CDR3 in DNA: TGTGCCAGCAGTTTTAGAGGGGGGGATACGCAGTATTTT. This translates into CASSFRGGDTQYF. The chain has TRBV12-3 or TRBV12-4 and TRBJ2-3; the D call may be TRBD1 or TRBD2 (6 bases each). This CDR3 is 13 amino acids long. The V end lost 3 bases, the J end lost 6 bases, and 10 bases lay between the germline ends.